The next 24 T cell receptor beta chains were all read from a single sample in a study of blood T cells in healthy people across ages (dated by TCRdb to between 2015 and 2016). The library relied on 5' RACE. Sequenced on an Illumina HiSeq 2500. A second about 7 to 12 cycle PCR used a sample-barcoded 5' primer and a J-beta primer mix. TCRdb passed the public sequencing reads through fastp at Q25 and MiXCR, retaining productive beta sequences. A single entry per CDR3 protein holds the most common genes and DNA from its merged rows. The sample table records 1.5 million or so distinct CDR3 sequences; approximately 43% of these occur just once. The ten largest account for approximately 4% of the sample. What was sequenced was blood. Receptors originate from a woman under 30 in good health.

This clonotype was seen repeatedly, ten times or more. V and J are TRBV7-2 and TRBJ2-3, with TRBD2 matching over 8 bases. The CDR3 has 16 residues. J lost 2 bases, V lost 1 base, and 5 bases had no gene match. Germline loops: CDR1 SGHTA, CDR2 FQGNSA. The CDR3 loop is CASSLVAGGLTDTQYF. DNA for the CDR3: TGTGCCAGCAGCTTAGTGGCGGGGGGCCTCACAGATACGCAGTATTTT.

The chain has TRBV6-4 and TRBJ2-1, with TRBD1 matching over 7 bases. The CDR3 sequence is 15 residues long. The V gene's germline CDR1 is MRHNA and CDR2 SNTAGT. The J segment lost 5 bases and the V segment lost 3 bases, leaving 7 bases of the junction unmatched. The CDR3 DNA is TGTGCCAGCAGTGAGGACAGGACTGGAAACAATGAGCAGTTCTTC. Its protein product is CASSEDRTGNNEQFF.

V usage is TRBV5-1 and J usage is TRBJ2-1; D possibly corresponds to TRBD2 (7 bases). The end of the DNA aligns better with TRBJ2-7, so the J call may be wrong. The CDR3 covers 14 residues. Germline V gene data show CDR1 as SGHRS and CDR2 as YFSETQ. The CDR3 region has the DNA TGCGCCAGCTCACCGGGGGGCTCCTACAGTGAGCAGTACTTC. It is translated as CASSPGGSYSEQYF.

This clonotype has a handful of counts. The chain combines TRBV7-6 with TRBJ2-3; the match to TRBD2 covers 9 bases. The J segment lost 5 bases and the V segment lost 10 bases, leaving 16 bases of the junction unmatched. Germline lookup yields CDR1 SGHVS and CDR2 FNYEAQ. CDR3 length: 16 amino acids. This CDR3 is CATLPLGGGAIDTQYF. DNA for the CDR3: TGTGCCACCCTACCCCTCGGCGGGGGGGCCATAGATACGCAGTATTTT. The full variable domain, its missing parts supplied by reference TRBV7-6 and TRBJ2-3, is GAGVSQSPRYKVTKRGQDVALRCDPISGHVSLYWYRQALGQGPEFLTYFNYEAQQDKSGLPNDRFSAERPEGSISTLTIQRTEQRDSAMYRCATLPLGGGAIDTQYFGPGTRLTVL.

The CDR3 loop reads CASSLSATGNTEAFF. CDR3 DNA: TGTGCCAGCAGTTTATCGGCGACGGGGAACACTGAAGCTTTCTTT. This sequence joins TRBV12-3 or TRBV12-4 and TRBJ1-1; D is unclear. The V end lost 2 bases, the J end lost 1 base, and 11 bases lay between the germline ends. The CDR3 spans 15 residues.

This clonotype has just a few counts. V and J are TRBV7-9 and TRBJ2-7; TRBD1 agrees at 7 bases. The DNA end is a closer match to TRBJ2-5, so the J assignment may be wrong. There are 18 residues in the CDR3. The germline V gene has CDR1 SEHNR and CDR2 FQNEAQ (reference sequence). CDR3 in DNA: TGTGCCAGCAGCTCTATTTTAATCGACAGGGCGGATCAAGAGACCCAGTACTTC. It codes for CASSSILIDRADQETQYF.

The chain combines TRBV7-3 with TRBJ2-2; D tentatively fits TRBD1 or TRBD2 (5 bases each). CDR1 and CDR2 (germline): SGHTA, FQGTGA. This CDR3 spans 17 amino acids. Trimming took 1 base from V and 4 from J, leaving 16 bases between them. In DNA, the CDR3 is TGTGCCAGCAGCTTAAGACCAATAAGAGGGGTCACCGGGGAGCTGTTTTTT. Translated: CASSLRPIRGVTGELFF.

Concerning this clonotype itself: A much larger clone lies a single base off, so this may be a read error. The chain uses TRBV11-2 and TRBJ2-1; no definite D call. Germline V CDR1 and CDR2: SGHAT, FQNNGV. CDR3 length equals 13 residues. Between the trimmed V and J ends, which lost 5 bases and 7 bases, there was a span of 12 bases. CDR3 loop: CASSGRLPNEQFF. The CDR3 nucleotides read TGTGCCAGCAGCGGAAGACTTCCTAATGAGCAGTTCTTC.

The J gene is TRBJ1-4, the V gene TRBV28; D ambiguous. The CDR3 contains 13 residues. Germline loops: CDR1 MDHEN, CDR2 SYDVKM. V shed 6 bases and J shed 8 bases, with 13 bases lying between them. In DNA form, the CDR3 reads TGTGCCAGCAGACCGGGCCGGGAAGAAAAACTGTTTTTT. This encodes CASRPGREEKLFF.

In the case of this clonotype: This may be a read error, as it is one base from a much larger clone. The rearrangement links TRBV27 to TRBJ2-5; D gene unclear. Germline CDR1 and CDR2: MNHEY and SMNVEV (reference sequence). The CDR3 is made up of 14 amino acids. Here the CDR3 reads CVSSPDWGQETQYF. For the CDR3, the DNA is TGTGTCAGCAGTCCAGATTGGGGACAAGAGACCCAGTACTTC.

V gene TRBV20-1 combines with J gene TRBJ1-1; tentative D call: TRBD1 (5 bases). The germline V and J ends were trimmed by 5 bases and 1 base, with 17 bases remaining between them. The CDR3 runs 15 residues. In germline, CDR1 is DFQATT, CDR2 SNEGSKA (reference sequence). CDR3 sequence (DNA): TGCAGTGCTGTTCCCACCCGACAGACGAACACTGAAGCTTTCTTT. It yields the protein CSAVPTRQTNTEAFF.

This chain links TRBV20-1 with TRBJ1-2; D call uncertain. Germline-derived CDR1 and CDR2 are DFQATT and SNEGSKA (reference sequence). The CDR3 loop spans 17 amino acids. Trimming stripped 0 bases from V and 6 bases from J, with 23 bases between. CDR3 sequence (DNA): TGCAGTGCTAGAGATCCCAAATCCGGGAGATATAGTAATGGCTACACCTTC. Protein: CSARDPKSGRYSNGYTF.

The chain links TRBV28 to TRBJ2-7; 7 bases align to TRBD2. The CDR3 is 16 amino acids. CDR1 and CDR2 from the germline V gene are MDHEN and SYDVKM. The junction had 9 bases not matched to a gene; V was cut back by 2 bases and J by 2 bases. In DNA form, the CDR3 reads TGTGCCAGCAGTTTAACGTGGAGCGGGGAGCCCTACGAGCAGTACTTC. Its translation: CASSLTWSGEPYEQYF.

This clonotype was found a few times. The J gene is TRBJ1-2, the V gene TRBV20-1; tentatively, D is TRBD1 (5 bases). Trimming removed 3 bases at V and 4 bases at J, with 15 bases between. The CDR3 extends over 14 amino acids. From germline, CDR1 is DFQATT and CDR2 SNEGSKA (reference sequence). DNA for the CDR3: TGCAGTGCTAGGAGTACAGGAGAAGCCTATGGCTACACCTTC. Amino acid sequence: CSARSTGEAYGYTF.

This clonotype has only a few counts. This chain joins TRBV5-1 and TRBJ2-1, with D hard to call. Trimming removed 0 bases from V and 6 bases from J, with 7 bases in between. The CDR3 is 13 amino acids. Germline CDR1 SGHRS, CDR2 YFSETQ. CDR3 sequence reads: CASSLGVPNEQFF. Written as DNA, the CDR3 is TGCGCCAGCAGCTTGGGGGTTCCCAATGAGCAGTTCTTC.

In its sample, this clonotype was seen a few times. This chain links TRBV4-1 with TRBJ1-1, with D unclear. There are 13 residues in the CDR3. Germline CDR1 reads MGHRA; CDR2 reads YSYEKL. With 4 bases removed from V and 4 bases from J, the gap between germline ends came to 10 bases. The CDR3 sequence: CASSPKTATEAFF. Here the CDR3 DNA reads TGCGCCAGCAGCCCCAAGACGGCCACTGAAGCTTTCTTT.

This chain links TRBV11-2 with TRBJ2-1; TRBD2 is a possible D gene (6 bases). The CDR3 extends over 15 amino acids. Trimming removed 5 bases at V and 4 bases at J, with 15 bases between. Germline V gene sequence: CDR1 SGHAT, CDR2 FQNNGV. Here the CDR3 reads CASSARSSDYNEQFF. In DNA, the CDR3 is TGTGCCAGCAGCGCTAGATCTAGCGATTACAATGAGCAGTTCTTC.

Regarding this clonotype: Germline is not matched at one junction end, which may reflect a read error. This rearrangement joins TRBV6-5 to TRBJ2-7, with TRBD1 matching 9 bases. CDR3 size: 15 residues. CDR1 and CDR2 from the germline V gene are MNHEY and SVGAGI. As DNA, the CDR3 is TGTGCCGGCAGTTACTCGACGGGACAGGGCTACGAGCAGTACTTC. Amino acid sequence: CAGSYSTGQGYEQYF.

The chain links TRBV4-1 to TRBJ2-5; 13 bases align to TRBD2. This CDR3 is 17 amino acids long. The junction had 5 bases not matched to a gene; V was cut back by 2 bases and J by 2 bases. Germline CDR1 MGHRA, CDR2 YSYEKL. Here the CDR3 reads CASSQQLLAGGQETQYF. The DNA of the CDR3 is TGCGCCAGCAGCCAACAGTTACTAGCGGGGGGGCAAGAGACCCAGTACTTC.

This clonotype was seen more than once but under ten times. This chain uses TRBV12-3 or TRBV12-4 with TRBJ2-7; D unclear. CDR3 length: 12 amino acids. The V and J ends lost 5 bases and 7 bases respectively, with 12 bases between them. CDR3 protein: CASSATLREQYF. CDR3 nucleotides: TGTGCCAGCAGTGCTACTCTCCGTGAGCAGTACTTC.

A few counts support this clonotype. The chain carries TRBV18 and TRBJ2-5; 11 bases agree with TRBD2. With V trimmed by 3 bases and J by 11 bases, 2 bases remained unmatched. The CDR3 is 12 amino acids. Germline V lookup: CDR1 KGHSH, CDR2 LQKENI. CDR3 sequence (DNA): TGTGCCAGCTCACCGGGACTAGCGGAGCAGTACTTC. This encodes CASSPGLAEQYF. The complete variable domain, with remaining parts taken from reference TRBV18 and TRBJ2-5, reads NAGVMQNPRHLVRRRGQEARLRCSPMKGHSHVYWYRQLPEEGLKFMVYLQKENIIDESGMPKERFSAEFPKEGPSILRIQQVVRGDSAAYFCASSPGLAEQYFGPGTRLLVL.

This clonotype was observed a few times. This chain uses TRBV6-2 or TRBV6-3 with TRBJ1-2; D possibly corresponds to TRBD1 (6 bases). Trimming removed 5 bases from V and 2 bases from J, with 18 bases in between. The CDR3 totals 16 residues. Germline V gene lookup returns CDR1 MNHEY and CDR2 SVGEGT. CDR3 sequence (DNA): TGTGCCAGCAGTCAAAGGACAGTCAACTTCAACTATGGCTACACCTTC. This sequence encodes CASSQRTVNFNYGYTF.

This clonotype was counted a few times. This chain connects TRBV27 to TRBJ1-2, with a weak D call TRBD1 (6 bases). Looked up from germline, CDR1 is MNHEY and CDR2 is SMNVEV (reference sequence). The CDR3 runs to 15 residues. The ends were cut back, 2 bases at V and 4 bases at J, with 14 bases in the middle. CDR3 coding DNA: TGTGCCAGCAGTTTAAGGGGGGTAGTTTCCTATGGCTACACCTTC. This sequence encodes CASSLRGVVSYGYTF.

This sequence joins TRBV20-1 and TRBJ1-5; D is unresolved. Germline CDR1 reads DFQATT; CDR2 reads SNEGSKA (reference sequence). The CDR3 totals 13 residues. Trimming pared 2 bases from V and 11 bases from J, leaving 16 bases between. The chain's CDR3 is CSARRSEAFAQHF. The CDR3 nucleotides read TGCAGTGCTAGACGGTCCGAGGCCTTCGCCCAGCATTTT.